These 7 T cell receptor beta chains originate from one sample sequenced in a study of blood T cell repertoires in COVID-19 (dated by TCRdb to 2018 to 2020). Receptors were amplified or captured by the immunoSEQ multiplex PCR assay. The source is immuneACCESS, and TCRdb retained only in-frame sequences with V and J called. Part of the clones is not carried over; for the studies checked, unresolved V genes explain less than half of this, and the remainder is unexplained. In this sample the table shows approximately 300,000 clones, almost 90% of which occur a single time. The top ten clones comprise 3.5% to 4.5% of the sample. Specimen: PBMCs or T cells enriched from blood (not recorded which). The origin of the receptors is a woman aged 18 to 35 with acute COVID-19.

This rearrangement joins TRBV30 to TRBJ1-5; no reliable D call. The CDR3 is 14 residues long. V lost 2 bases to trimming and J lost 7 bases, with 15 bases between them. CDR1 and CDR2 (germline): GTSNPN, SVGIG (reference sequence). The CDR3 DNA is TGTGCCTGGAGTCCTCCGGGTCAAGAACAGCCCCAGCATTTT. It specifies CAWSPPGQEQPQHF.

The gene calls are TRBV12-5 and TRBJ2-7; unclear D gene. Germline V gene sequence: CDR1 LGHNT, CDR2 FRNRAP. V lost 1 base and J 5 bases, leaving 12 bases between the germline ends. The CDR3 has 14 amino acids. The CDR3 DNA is TGTGCTAGTGGTTTGGGAGACACCTTCCACGAGCAGTACTTC. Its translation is CASGLGDTFHEQYF.

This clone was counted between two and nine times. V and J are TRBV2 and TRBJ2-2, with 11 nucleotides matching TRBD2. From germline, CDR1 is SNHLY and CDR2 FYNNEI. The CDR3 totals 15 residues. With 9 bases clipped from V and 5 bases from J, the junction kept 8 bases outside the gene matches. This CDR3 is CASREGLAVTGELFF. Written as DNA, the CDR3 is TGTGCCAGTCGGGAGGGACTAGCGGTGACCGGGGAGCTGTTTTTT.

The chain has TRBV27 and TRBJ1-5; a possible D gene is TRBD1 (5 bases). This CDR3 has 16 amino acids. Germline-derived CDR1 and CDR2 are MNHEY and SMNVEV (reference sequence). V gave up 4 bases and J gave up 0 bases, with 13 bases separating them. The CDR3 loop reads CASSSRQPLSNQPQHF. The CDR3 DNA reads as TGTGCCAGCAGTTCGAGACAGCCTCTTAGCAATCAGCCCCAGCATTTT.

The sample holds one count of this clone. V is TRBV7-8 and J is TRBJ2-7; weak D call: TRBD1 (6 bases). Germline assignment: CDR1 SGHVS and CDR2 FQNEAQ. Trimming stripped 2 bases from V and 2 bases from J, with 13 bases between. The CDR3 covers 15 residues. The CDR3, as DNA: TGTGCCAGCAGCTTAAGAACAGGGCCAACCTACGAGCAGTACTTC. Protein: CASSLRTGPTYEQYF.

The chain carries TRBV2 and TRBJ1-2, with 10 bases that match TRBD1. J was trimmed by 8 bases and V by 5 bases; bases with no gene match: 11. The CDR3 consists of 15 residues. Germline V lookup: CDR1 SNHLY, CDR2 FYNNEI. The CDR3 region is CASSYPDRGQEGYTF. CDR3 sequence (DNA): TGTGCCAGCAGTTACCCCGACAGGGGGCAAGAAGGCTACACCTTC.

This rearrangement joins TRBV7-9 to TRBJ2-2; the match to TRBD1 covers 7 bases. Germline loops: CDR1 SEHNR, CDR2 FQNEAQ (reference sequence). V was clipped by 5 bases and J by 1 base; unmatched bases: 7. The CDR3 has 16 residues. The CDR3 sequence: CASSVDRTLNTGELFF. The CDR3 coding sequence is TGTGCCAGCAGCGTGGACAGGACCCTGAACACCGGGGAGCTGTTTTTT.